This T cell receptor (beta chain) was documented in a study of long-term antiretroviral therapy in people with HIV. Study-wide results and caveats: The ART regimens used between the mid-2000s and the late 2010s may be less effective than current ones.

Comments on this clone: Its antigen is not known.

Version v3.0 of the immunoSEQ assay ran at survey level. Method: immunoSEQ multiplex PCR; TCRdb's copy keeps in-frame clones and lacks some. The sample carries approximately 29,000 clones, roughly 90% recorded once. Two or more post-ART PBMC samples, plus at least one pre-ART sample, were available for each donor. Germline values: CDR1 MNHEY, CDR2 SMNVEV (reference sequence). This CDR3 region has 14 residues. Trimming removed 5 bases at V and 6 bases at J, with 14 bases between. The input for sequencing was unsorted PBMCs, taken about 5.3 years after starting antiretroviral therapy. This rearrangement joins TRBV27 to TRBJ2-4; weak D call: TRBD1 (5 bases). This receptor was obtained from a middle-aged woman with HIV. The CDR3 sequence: CASSQQAQVNIQYF. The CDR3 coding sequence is TGTGCCAGCAGTCAACAGGCCCAAGTAAACATTCAGTACTTC.